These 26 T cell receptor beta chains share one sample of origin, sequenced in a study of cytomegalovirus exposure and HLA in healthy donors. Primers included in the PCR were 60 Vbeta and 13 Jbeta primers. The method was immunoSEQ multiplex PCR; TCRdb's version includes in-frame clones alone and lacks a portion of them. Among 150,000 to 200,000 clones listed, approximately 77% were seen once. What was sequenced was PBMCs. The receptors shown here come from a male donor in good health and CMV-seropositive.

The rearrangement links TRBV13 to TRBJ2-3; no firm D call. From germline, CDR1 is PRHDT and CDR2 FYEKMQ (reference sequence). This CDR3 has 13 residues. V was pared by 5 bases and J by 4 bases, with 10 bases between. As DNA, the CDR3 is TGTGCCAGCAGCCACTATCGCGCAGATACGCAGTATTTT. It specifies CASSHYRADTQYF.

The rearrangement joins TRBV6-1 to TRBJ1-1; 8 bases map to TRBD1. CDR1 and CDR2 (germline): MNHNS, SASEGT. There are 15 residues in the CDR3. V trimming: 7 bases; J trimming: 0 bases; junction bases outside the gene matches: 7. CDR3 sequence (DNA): TGTGCCAGCACCCCAAACAGGGGGGTGAACACTGAAGCTTTCTTT. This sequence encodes CASTPNRGVNTEAFF.

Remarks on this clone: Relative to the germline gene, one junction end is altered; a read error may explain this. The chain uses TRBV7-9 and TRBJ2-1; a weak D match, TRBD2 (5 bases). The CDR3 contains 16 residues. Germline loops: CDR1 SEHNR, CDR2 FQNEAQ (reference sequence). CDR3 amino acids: CSSSLGMRADYNEQFF. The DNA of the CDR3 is TGTTCCAGCAGCTTAGGTATGAGGGCAGACTACAATGAGCAGTTCTTC.

The DNA for the CDR3 is TGCAGCGTTGAAGCCGGGAGGGGGAACACTGAAGCTTTCTTT. Translation gives CSVEAGRGNTEAFF. The rearrangement joins TRBV29-1 to TRBJ1-1; weak D call: TRBD1 (5 bases). V was cut by 1 base and J by 1 base, with 10 bases left in between. Germline CDR1 is SQVTM and CDR2 is ANQGSEA. CDR3 size: 14 residues.

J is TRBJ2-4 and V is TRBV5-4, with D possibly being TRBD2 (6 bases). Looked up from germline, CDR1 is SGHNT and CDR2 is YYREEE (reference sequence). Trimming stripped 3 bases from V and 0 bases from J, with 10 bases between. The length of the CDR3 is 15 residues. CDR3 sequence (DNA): TGTGCCAGCAGCTCGGCGGGGACAGCCAAAAACATTCAGTACTTC. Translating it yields CASSSAGTAKNIQYF.

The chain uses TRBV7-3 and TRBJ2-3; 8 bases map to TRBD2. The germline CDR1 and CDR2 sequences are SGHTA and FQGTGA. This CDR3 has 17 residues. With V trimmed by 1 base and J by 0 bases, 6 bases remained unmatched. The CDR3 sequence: CASSLKAGGGSTDTQYF. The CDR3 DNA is TGTGCCAGCAGCTTAAAGGCCGGGGGGGGTAGCACAGATACGCAGTATTTT.

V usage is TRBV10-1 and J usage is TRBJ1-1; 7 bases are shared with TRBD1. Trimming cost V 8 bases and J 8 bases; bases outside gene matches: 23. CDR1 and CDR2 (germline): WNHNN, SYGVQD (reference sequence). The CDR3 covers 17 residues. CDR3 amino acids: CASSDGQASPSPPEAFF. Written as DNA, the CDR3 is TGCGCCAGCTCTGATGGACAGGCTAGTCCTAGCCCCCCCGAAGCTTTCTTT.

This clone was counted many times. The chain's CDR3 is CASSLGDLPGNTIYF. As DNA, the CDR3 is TGCGCCAGCAGCTTGGGCGATCTACCGGGAAACACCATATATTTT. V gene TRBV5-1 combines with J gene TRBJ1-3; D gene uncertain. This CDR3 spans 15 amino acids. Germline V CDR1 and CDR2: SGHRS, YFSETQ. V was shortened by 0 bases and J by 4 bases, with 11 bases between the two germline ends. Combining the CDR3 with reference TRBV5-1 and TRBJ1-3 gives the whole variable domain KAGVTQTPRYLIKTRGQQVTLSCSPISGHRSVSWYQQTPGQGLQFLFEYFSETQRNKGNFPGRFSGRQFSNSRSEMNVSTLELGDSALYLCASSLGDLPGNTIYFGEGSWLTVV.

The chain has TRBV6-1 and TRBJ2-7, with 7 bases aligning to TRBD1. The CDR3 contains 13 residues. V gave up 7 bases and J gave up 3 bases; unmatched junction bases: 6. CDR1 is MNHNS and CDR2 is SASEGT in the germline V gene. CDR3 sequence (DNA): TGTGCCAGCATGACAGGGACCCTCTACGAGCAGTACTTC. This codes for CASMTGTLYEQYF.

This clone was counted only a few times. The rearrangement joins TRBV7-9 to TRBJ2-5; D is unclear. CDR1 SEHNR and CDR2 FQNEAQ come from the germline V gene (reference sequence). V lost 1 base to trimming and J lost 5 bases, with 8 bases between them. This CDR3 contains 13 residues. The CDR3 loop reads CASSLGLLETQYF. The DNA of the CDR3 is TGTGCCAGCAGCTTAGGACTCCTGGAGACCCAGTACTTC.

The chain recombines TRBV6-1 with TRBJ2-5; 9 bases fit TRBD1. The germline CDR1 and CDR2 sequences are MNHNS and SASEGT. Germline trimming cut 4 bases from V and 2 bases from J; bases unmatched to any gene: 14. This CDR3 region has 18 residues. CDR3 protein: CASSAGTGPNEGQETQYF. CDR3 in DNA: TGTGCCAGCAGTGCCGGGACAGGGCCAAATGAGGGGCAAGAGACCCAGTACTTC.

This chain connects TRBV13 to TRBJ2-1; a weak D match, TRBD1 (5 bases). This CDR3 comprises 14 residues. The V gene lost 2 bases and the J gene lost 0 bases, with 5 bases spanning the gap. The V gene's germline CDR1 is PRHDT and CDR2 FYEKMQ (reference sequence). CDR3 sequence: CASSLQGSYNEQFF. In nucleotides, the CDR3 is TGTGCCAGCAGCTTACAGGGCTCCTACAATGAGCAGTTCTTC.

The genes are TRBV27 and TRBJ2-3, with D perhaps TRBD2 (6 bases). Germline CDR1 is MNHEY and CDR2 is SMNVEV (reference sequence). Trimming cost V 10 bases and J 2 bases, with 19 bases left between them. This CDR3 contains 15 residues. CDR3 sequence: CATLQSGYNTDTQYF. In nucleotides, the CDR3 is TGTGCCACCCTGCAGAGCGGGTATAACACAGATACGCAGTATTTT.

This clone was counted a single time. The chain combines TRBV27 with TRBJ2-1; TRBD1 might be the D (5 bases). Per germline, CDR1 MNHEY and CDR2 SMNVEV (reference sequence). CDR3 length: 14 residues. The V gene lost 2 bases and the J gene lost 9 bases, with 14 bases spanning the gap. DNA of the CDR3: TGTGCCAGCAGTTTAATGGCAGGGAAGGGTGAGCAGTTCTTC. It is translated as CASSLMAGKGEQFF.

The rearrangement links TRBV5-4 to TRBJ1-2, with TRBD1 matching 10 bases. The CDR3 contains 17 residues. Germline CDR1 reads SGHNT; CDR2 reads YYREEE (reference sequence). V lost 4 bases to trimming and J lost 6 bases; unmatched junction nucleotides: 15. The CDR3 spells CASSRGTGDRVINGYTF. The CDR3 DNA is TGTGCCAGCAGCCGGGGGACAGGGGATAGGGTGATCAATGGCTACACCTTC. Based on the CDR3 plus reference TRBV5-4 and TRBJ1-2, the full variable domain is ETGVTQSPTHLIKTRGQQVTLRCSSQSGHNTVSWYQQALGQGPQFIFQYYREEENGRGNFPPRFSGLQFPNYSSELNVNALELDDSALYLCASSRGTGDRVINGYTFGSGTRLTVV.

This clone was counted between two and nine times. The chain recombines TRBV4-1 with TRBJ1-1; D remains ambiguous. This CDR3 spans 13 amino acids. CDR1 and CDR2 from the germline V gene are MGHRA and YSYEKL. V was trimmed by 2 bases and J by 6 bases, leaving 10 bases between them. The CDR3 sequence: CASSQTRESEAFF. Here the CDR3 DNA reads TGCGCCAGCAGCCAAACTCGGGAGTCTGAAGCTTTCTTT.

CDR3 in amino acids: CASSPRGNSNQPQHF. In DNA form, the CDR3 reads TGTGCCAGTAGTCCCCGAGGGAATAGCAATCAGCCCCAGCATTTT. V usage is TRBV19 and J usage is TRBJ1-5; D not certain. Germline V lookup: CDR1 LNHDA, CDR2 SQIVND (reference sequence). The V end was cut by 5 bases, the J end by 0 bases, with 11 bases between. The CDR3 is 15 residues long.

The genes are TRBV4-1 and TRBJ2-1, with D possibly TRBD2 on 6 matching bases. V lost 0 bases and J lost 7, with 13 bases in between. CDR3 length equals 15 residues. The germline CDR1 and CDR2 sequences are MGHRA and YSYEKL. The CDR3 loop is CASSQEGVGGNEQFF. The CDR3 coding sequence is TGCGCCAGCAGCCAAGAGGGGGTTGGGGGGAATGAGCAGTTCTTC.

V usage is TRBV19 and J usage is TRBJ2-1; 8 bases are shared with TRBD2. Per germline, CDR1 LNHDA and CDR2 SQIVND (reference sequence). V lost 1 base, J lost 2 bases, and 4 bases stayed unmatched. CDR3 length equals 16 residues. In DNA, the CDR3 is TGTGCCAGTAGTATAGTAGGGCGGGGGGCCTACAATGAGCAGTTCTTC. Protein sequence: CASSIVGRGAYNEQFF.

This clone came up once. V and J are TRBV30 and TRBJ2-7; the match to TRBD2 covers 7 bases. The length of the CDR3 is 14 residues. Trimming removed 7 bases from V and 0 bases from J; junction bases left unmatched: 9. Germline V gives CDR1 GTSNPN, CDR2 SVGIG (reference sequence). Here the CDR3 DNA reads TGTGCCTTAGCACTGGGAGGGGTCTCCTACGAGCAGTACTTC. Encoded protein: CALALGGVSYEQYF.

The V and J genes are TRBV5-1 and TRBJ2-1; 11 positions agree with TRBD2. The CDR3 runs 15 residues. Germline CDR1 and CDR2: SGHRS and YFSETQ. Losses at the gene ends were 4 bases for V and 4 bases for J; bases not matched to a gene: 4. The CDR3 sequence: CASSPTSGVYNEQFF. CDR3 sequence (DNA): TGCGCCAGCAGCCCGACTAGCGGGGTATACAATGAGCAGTTCTTC.

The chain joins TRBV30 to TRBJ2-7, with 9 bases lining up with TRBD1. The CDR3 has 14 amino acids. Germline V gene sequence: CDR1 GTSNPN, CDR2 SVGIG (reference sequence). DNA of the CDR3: TGTGCTCCGAACCGGGACAGGGATACCTACGAGCAGTACTTC. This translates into CAPNRDRDTYEQYF.

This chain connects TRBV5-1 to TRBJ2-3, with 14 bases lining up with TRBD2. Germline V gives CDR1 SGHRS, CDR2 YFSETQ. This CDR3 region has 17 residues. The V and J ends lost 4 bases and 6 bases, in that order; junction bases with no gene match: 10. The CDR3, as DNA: TGCGCCAGCAGCCCGCCAGGACTAGCGGGGGGTTCGGATACGCAGTATTTT. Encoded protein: CASSPPGLAGGSDTQYF. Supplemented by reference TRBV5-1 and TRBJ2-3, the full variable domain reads KAGVTQTPRYLIKTRGQQVTLSCSPISGHRSVSWYQQTPGQGLQFLFEYFSETQRNKGNFPGRFSGRQFSNSRSEMNVSTLELGDSALYLCASSPPGLAGGSDTQYFGPGTRLTVL.

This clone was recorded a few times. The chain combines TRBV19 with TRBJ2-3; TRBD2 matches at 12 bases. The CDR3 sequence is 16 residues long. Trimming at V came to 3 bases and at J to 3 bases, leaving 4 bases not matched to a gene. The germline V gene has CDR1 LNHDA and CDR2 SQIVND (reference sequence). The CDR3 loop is CASSMGLAGGTDTQYF. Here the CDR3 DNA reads TGTGCCAGTAGTATGGGTCTAGCGGGGGGGACAGATACGCAGTATTTT.

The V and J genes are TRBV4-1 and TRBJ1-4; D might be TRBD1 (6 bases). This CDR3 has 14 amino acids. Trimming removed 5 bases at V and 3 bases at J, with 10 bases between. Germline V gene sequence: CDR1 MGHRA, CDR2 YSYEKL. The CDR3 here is CASSRGGANEKLFF. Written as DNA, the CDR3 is TGCGCCAGCAGCAGAGGGGGGGCTAATGAAAAACTGTTTTTT.

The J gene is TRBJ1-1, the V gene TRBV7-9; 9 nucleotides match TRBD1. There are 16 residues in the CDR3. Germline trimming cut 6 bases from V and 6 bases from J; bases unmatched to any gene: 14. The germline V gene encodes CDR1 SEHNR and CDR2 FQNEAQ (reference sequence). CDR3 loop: CASSAGTGRFGAEAFF. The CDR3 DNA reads TGTGCCAGCAGTGCCGGGACAGGGAGGTTTGGGGCTGAAGCTTTCTTT.